This TCR beta chain stems from a study of blood T cell repertoires in COVID-19. Only in-frame clones appear in the TCRdb table, and some are missing; sequencing was by immunoSEQ multiplex PCR. The sample records 110,000 to 150,000 clones, 70% to 90% being singletons. Recovered Cohort 3 donors showed two negative PCRs, clearance, or symptom resolution. Germline lookup yields CDR1 SGDLS and CDR2 YYNGEE. Trimming took 3 bases from V and 12 from J, leaving 21 bases between them. The CDR3 runs to 15 residues. Material for sequencing was PBMCs or T cells enriched from blood (not recorded which). J is TRBJ1-4 and V is TRBV9, with D possibly matching TRBD1 (5 bases). The receptor was isolated from a woman aged 40 to 55 who had recovered from COVID-19. CDR3 in DNA: TGTGCCAGCAGCGCAACCGGGACGGGAAGCGGGGAACTGTTTTTT. This translates into CASSATGTGSGELFF.